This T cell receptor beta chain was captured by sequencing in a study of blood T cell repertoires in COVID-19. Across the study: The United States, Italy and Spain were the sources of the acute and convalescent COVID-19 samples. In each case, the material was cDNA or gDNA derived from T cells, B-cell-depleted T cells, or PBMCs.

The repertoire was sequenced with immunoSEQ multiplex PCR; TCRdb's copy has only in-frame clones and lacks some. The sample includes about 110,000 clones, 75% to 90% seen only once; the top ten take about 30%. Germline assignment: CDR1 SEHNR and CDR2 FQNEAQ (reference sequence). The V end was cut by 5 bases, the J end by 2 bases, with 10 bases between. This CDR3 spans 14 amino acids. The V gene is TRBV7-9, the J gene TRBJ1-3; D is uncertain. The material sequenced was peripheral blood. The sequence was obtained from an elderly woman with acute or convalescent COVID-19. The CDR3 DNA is TGTGCCAGCAGCCCATCCGGGGCTGGAAACACCATATATTTT. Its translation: CASSPSGAGNTIYF.